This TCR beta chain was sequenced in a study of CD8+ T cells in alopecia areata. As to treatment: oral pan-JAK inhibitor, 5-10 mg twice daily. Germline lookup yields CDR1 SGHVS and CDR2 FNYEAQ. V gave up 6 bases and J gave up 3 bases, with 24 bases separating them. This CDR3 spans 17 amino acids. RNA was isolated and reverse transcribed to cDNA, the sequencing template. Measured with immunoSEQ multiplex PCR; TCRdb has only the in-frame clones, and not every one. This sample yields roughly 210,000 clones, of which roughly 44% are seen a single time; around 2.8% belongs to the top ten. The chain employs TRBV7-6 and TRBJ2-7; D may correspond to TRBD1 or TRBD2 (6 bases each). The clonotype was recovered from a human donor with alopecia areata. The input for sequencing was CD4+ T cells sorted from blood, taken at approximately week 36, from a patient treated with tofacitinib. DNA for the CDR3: TGTGCCAGCAGTTTCCCCAGGGGAGGCTTAAAGATCTACGAGCAGTACTTC. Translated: CASSFPRGGLKIYEQYF. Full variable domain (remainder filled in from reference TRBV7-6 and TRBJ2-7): GAGVSQSPRYKVTKRGQDVALRCDPISGHVSLYWYRQALGQGPEFLTYFNYEAQQDKSGLPNDRFSAERPEGSISTLTIQRTEQRDSAMYRCASSFPRGGLKIYEQYFGPGTRLTVT.